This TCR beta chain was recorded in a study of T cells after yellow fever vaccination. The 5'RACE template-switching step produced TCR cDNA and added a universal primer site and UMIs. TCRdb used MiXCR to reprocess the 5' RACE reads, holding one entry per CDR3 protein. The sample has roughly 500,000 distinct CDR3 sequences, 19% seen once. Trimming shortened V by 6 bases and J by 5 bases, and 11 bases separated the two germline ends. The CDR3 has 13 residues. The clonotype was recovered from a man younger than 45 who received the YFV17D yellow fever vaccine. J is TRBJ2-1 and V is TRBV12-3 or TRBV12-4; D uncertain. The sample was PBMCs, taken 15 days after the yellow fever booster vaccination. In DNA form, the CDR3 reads TGTGCCAGCAGAGCAGTATTGGACAATGAGCAGTTCTTC. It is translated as CASRAVLDNEQFF.